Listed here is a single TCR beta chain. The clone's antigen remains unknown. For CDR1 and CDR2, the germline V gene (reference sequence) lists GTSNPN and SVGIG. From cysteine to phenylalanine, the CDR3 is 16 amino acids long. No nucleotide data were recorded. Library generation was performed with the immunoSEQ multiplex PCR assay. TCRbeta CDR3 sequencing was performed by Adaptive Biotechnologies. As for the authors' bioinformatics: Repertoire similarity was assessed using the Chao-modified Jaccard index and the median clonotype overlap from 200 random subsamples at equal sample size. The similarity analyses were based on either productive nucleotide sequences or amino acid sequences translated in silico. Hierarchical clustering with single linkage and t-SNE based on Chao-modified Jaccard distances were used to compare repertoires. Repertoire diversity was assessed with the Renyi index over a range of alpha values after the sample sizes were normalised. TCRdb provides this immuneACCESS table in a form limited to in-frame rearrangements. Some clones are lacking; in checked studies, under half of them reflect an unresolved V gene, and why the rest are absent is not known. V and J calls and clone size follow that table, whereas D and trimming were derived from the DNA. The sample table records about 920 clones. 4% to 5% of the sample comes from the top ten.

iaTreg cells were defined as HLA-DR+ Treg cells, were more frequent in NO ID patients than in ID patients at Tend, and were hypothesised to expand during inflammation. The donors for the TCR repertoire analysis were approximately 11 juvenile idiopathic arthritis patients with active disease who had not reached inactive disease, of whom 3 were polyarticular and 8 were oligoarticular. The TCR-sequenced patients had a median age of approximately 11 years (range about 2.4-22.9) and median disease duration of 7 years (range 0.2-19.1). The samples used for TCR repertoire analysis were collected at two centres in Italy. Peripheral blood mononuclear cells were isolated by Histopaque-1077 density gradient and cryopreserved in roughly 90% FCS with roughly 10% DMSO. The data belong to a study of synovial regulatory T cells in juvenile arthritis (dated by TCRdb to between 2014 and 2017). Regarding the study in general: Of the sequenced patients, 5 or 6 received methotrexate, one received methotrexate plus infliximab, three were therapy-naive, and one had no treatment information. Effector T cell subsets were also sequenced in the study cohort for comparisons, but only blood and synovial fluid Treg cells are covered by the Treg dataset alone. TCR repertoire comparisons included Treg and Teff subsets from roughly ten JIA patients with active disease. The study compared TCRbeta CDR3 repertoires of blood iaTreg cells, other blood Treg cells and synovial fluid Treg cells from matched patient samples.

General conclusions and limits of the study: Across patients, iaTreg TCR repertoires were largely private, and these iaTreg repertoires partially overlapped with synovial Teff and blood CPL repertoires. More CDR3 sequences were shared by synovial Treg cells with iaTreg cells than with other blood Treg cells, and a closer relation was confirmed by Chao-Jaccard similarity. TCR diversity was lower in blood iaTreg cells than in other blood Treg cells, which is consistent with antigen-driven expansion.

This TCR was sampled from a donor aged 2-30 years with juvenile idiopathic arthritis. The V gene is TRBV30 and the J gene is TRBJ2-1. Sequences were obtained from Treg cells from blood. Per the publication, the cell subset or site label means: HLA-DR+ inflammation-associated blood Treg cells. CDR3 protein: CAWSPESENSYNEQFF.